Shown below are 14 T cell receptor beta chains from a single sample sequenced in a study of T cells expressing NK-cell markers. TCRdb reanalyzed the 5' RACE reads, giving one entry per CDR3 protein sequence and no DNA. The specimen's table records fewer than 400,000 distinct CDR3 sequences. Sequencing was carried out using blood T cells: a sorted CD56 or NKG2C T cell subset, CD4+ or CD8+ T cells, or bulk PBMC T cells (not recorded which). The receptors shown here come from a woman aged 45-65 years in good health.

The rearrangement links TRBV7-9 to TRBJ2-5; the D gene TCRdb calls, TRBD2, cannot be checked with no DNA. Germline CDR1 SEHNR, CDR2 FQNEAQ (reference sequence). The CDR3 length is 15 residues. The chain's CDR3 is CASSLSSGYQETQYF.

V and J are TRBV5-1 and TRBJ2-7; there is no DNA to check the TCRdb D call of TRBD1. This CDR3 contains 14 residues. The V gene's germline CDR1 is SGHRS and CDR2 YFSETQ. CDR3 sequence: CASSLAGGYNEQYF.

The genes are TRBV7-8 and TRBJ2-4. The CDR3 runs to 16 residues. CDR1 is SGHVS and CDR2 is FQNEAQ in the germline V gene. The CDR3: CASSSSGGVAKNIQYF.

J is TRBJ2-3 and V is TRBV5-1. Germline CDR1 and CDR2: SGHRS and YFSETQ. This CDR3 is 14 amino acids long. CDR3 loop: CASSLNRWTDTQYF. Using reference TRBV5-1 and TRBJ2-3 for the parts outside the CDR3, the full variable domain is KAGVTQTPRYLIKTRGQQVTLSCSPISGHRSVSWYQQTPGQGLQFLFEYFSETQRNKGNFPGRFSGRQFSNSRSEMNVSTLELGDSALYLCASSLNRWTDTQYFGPGTRLTVL.

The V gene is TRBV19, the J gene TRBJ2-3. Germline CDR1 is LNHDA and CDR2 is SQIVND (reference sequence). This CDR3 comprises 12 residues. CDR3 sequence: CASSIGEDTQYF.

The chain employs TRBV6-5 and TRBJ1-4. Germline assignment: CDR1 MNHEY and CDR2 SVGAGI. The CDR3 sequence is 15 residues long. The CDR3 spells CASSPQVATNEKLFF.

The CDR3: CSAKGHRYEQYF. V and J are TRBV20-1 and TRBJ2-7; the D call of TRBD1 rests on TCRdb alone, since no DNA is present to check it. Germline V gene data show CDR1 as DFQATT and CDR2 as SNEGSKA (reference sequence). The CDR3 length is 12 residues.

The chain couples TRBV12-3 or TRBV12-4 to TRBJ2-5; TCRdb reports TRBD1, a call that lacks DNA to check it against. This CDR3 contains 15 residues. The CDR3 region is CASSLGQGVGETQYF.

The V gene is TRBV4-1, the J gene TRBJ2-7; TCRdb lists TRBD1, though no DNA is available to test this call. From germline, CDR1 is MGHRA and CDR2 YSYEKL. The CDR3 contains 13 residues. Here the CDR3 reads CASSPVGVYEQYF.

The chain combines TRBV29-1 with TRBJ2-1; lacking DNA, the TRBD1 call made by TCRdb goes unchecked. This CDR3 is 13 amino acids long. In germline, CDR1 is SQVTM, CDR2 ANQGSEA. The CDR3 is CSGDRGIYNEQFF.

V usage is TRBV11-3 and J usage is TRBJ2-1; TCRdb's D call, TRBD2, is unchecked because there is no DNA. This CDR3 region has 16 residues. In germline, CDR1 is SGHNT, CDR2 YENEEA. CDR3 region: CASRTSGESSYNEQFF. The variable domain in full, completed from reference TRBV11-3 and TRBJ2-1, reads EAGVVQSPRYKIIEKKQPVAFWCNPISGHNTLYWYLQNLGQGPELLIRYENEEAVDDSQLPKDRFSAERLKGVDSTLKIQPAELGDSAVYLCASRTSGESSYNEQFFGPGTRLTVL.

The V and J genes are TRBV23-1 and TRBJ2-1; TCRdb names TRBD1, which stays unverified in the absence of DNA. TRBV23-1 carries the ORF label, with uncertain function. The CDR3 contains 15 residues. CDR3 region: CASTPGGHSYNEQFF.

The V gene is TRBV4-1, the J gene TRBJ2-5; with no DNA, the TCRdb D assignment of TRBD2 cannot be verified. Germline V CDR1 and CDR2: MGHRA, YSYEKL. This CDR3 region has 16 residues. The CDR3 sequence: CASSQNAGTRIETQYF.

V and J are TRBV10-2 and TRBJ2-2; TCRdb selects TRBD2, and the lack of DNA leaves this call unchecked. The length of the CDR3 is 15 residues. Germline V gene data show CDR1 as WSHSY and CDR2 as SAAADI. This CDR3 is CASSPGLATAGELFF.